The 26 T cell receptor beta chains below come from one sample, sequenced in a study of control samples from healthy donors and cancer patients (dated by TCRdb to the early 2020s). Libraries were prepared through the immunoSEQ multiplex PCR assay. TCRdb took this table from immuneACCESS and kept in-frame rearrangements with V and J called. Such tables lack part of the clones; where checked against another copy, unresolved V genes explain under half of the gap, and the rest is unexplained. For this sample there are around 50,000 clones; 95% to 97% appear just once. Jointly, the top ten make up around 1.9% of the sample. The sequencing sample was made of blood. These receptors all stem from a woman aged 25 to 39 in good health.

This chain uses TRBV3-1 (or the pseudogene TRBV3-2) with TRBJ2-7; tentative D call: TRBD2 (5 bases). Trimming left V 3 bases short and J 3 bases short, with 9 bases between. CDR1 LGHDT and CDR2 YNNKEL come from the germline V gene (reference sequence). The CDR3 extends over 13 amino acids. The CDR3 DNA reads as TGTGCCAGCAGCCACGGGATAATCTACGAGCAGTACTTC. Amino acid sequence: CASSHGIIYEQYF.

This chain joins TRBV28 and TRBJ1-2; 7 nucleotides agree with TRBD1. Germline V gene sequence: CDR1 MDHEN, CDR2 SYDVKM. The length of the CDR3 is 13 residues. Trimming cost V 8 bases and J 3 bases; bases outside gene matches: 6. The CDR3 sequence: CASRLTGDYGYTF. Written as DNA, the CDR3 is TGTGCCAGCCGCCTAACAGGGGACTATGGCTACACCTTC.

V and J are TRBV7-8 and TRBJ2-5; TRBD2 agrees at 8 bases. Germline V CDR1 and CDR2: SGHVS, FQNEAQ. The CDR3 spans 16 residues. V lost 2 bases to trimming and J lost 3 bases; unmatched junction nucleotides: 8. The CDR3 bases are TGTGCCAGCAGCTTATGGACTAGCTTTGGTAAAGAGACCCAGTACTTC. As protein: CASSLWTSFGKETQYF.

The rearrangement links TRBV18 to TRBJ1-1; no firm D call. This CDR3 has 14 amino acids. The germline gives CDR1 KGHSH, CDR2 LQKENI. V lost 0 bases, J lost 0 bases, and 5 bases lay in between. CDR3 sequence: CASSPPLMNTEAFF. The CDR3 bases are TGTGCCAGCTCACCACCATTAATGAACACTGAAGCTTTCTTT.

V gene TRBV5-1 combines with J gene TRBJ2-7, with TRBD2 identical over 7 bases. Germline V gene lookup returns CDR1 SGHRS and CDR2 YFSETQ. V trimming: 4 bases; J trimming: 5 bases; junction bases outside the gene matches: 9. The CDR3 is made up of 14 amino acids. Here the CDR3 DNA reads TGCGCCAGCAGCCGGAAGCCTAGCGGAGACGAGCAGTACTTC. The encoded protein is CASSRKPSGDEQYF.

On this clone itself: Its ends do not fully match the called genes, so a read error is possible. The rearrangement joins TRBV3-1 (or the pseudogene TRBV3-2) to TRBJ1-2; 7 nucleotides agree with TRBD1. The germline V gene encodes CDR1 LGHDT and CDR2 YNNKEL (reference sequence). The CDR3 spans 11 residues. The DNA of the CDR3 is TGTGCCAGCAGACGGACAGGCCTTCTCGCCTTC. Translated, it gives CASRRTGLLAF.

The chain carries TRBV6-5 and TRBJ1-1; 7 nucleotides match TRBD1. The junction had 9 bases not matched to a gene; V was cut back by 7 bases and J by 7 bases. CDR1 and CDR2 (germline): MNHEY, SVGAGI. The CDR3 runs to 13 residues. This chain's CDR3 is CASKRTGVLEAFF. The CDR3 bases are TGTGCCAGCAAAAGGACAGGCGTGCTTGAAGCTTTCTTT.

The CDR3 here is CASSLGEWGQPQHF. Here the CDR3 DNA reads TGCGCCAGCAGCTTGGGGGAGTGGGGTCAGCCCCAGCATTTT. The gene calls are TRBV5-1 and TRBJ1-5; D is uncertain. Trimming pared 0 bases from V and 6 bases from J, leaving 10 bases between. There are 14 residues in the CDR3. Germline V gene sequence: CDR1 SGHRS, CDR2 YFSETQ.

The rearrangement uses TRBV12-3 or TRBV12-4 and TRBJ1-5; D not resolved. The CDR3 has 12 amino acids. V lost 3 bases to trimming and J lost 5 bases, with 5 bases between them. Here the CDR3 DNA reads TGTGCCAGCAGTTTCGGTTATCAGCCCCAGCATTTT. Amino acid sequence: CASSFGYQPQHF.

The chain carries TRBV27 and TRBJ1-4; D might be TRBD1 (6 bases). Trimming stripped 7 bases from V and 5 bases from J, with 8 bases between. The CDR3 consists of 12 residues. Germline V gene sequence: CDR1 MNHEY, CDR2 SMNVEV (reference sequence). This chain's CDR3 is CASKGVNEKLFF. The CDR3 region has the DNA TGTGCCAGCAAGGGGGTAAATGAAAAACTGTTTTTT.

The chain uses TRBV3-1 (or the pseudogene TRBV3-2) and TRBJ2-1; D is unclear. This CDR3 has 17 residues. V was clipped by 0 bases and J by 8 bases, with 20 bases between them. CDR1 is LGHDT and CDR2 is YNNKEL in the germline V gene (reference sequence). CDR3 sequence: CASSQDLKVAPFHEQFF. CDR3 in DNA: TGTGCCAGCAGCCAAGATTTAAAGGTCGCCCCCTTTCATGAGCAGTTCTTC.

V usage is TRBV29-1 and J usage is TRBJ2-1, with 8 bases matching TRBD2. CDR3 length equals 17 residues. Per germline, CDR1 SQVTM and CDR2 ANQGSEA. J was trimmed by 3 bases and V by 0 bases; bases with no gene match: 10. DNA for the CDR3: TGCAGCGTTGAAGATCTCCCATTAGCGGGGAACTACAATGAGCAGTTCTTC. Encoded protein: CSVEDLPLAGNYNEQFF.

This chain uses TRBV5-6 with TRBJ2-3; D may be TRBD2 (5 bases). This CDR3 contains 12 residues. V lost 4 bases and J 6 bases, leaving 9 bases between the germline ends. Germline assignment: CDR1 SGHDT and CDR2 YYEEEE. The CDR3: CASSALGDTQYF. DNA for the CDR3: TGTGCCAGCAGCGCACTAGGGGATACGCAGTATTTT.

As DNA, the CDR3 is TGTGCCAGCAGCCACCGGAGGGATGAGCAGTTCTTC. It encodes CASSHRRDEQFF. The V gene is TRBV11-2, the J gene TRBJ2-1, with D possibly being TRBD2 (6 bases). Germline V gives CDR1 SGHAT, CDR2 FQNNGV. The length of the CDR3 is 12 residues. Trimming stripped 5 bases from V and 8 bases from J, with 10 bases between. Full variable domain (remainder filled in from reference TRBV11-2 and TRBJ2-1): EAGVAQSPRYKIIEKRQSVAFWCNPISGHATLYWYQQILGQGPKLLIQFQNNGVVDDSQLPKDRFSAERLKGVDSTLKIQPAKLEDSAVYLCASSHRRDEQFFGPGTRLTVL.

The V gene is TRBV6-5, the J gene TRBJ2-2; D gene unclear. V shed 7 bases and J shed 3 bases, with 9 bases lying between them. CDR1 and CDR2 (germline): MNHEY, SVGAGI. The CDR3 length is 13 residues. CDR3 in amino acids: CASNGVDTGELFF. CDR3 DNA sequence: TGTGCCAGCAATGGGGTGGACACCGGGGAGCTGTTTTTT.

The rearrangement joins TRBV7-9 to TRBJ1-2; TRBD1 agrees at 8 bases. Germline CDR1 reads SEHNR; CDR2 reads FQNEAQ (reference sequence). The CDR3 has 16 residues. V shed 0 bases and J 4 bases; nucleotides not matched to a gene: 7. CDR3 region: CASSLAGDRNSYGYTF. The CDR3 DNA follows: TGTGCCAGCAGCTTAGCCGGGGACAGGAATTCCTATGGCTACACCTTC.

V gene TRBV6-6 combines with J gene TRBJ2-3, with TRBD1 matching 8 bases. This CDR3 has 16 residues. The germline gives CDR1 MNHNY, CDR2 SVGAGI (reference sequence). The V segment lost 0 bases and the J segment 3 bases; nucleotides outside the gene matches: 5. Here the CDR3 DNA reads TGTGCCAGCAGTTACTCGAGGACAGGGAAAACAGATACGCAGTATTTT. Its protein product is CASSYSRTGKTDTQYF.

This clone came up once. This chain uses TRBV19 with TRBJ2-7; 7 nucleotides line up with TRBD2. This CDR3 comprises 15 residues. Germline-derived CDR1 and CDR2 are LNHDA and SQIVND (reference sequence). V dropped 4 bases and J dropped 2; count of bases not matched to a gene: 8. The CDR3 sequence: CASSNWRERPYEQYF. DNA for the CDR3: TGTGCCAGTAGTAACTGGCGGGAGCGGCCCTACGAGCAGTACTTC.

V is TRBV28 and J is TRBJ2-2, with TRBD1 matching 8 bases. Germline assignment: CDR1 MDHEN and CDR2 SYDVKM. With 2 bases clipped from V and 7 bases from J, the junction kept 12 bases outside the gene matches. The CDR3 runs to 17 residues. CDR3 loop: CASSLGWRTGLVGELFF. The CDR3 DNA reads TGTGCCAGCAGTTTAGGCTGGCGGACAGGGCTTGTCGGGGAGCTGTTTTTT.

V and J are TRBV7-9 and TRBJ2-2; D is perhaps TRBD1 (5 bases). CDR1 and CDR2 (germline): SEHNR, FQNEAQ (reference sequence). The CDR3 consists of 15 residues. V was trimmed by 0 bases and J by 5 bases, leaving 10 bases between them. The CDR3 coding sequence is TGTGCCAGCAGCTTAGCTGAGACAGCTACCGGGGAGCTGTTTTTT. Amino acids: CASSLAETATGELFF.

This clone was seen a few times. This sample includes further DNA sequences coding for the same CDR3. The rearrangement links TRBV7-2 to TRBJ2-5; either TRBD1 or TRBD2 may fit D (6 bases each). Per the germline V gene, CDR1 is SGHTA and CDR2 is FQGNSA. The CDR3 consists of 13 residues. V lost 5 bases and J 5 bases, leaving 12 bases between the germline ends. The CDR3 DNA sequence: TGTGCCAGCAGCGGGGGGCGCGGGGAGACCCAGTACTTC. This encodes CASSGGRGETQYF.

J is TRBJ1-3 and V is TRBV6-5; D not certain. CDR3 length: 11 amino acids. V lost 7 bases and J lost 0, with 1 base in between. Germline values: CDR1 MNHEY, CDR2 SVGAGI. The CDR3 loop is CASTSGNTIYF. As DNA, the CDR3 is TGTGCCAGCACCTCTGGAAACACCATATATTTT.

The CDR3 DNA follows: TGTGCCAGCAGTTACCCCCGGGACGGGCCCTACGAGCAGTACTTC. Encoded protein: CASSYPRDGPYEQYF. The chain uses TRBV6-6 and TRBJ2-7; perhaps D is TRBD1 or TRBD2 (5 bases each). The V end lost 2 bases, the J end lost 2 bases, and 13 bases lay between the germline ends. The CDR3 runs to 15 residues. CDR1 is MNHNY and CDR2 is SVGAGI in the germline V gene (reference sequence).

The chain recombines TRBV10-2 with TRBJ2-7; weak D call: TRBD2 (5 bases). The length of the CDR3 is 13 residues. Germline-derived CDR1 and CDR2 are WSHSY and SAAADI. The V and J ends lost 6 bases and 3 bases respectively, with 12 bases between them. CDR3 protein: CASRKLLDYEQYF. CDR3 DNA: TGCGCCAGCAGGAAACTACTAGACTACGAGCAGTACTTC.

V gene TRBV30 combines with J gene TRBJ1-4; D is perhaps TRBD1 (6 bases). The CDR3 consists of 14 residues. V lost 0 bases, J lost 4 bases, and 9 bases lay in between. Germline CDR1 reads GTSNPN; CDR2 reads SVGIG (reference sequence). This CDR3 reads CAWSVGGVNEKLFF. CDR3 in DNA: TGTGCCTGGAGTGTAGGGGGGGTTAATGAAAAACTGTTTTTT.

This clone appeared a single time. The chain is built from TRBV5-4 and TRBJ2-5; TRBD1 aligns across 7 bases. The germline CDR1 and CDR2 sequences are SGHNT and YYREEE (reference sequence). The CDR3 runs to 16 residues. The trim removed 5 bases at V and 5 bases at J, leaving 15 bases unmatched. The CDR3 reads CASSRDSMTLGETQYF. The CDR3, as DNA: TGTGCCAGCAGTCGGGACAGCATGACCTTGGGGGAGACCCAGTACTTC.